Following are 4 T cell receptor delta chains from one sample sequenced in a study of gamma-delta T cells after stem cell transplantation. TCRdb repeated clone calling on the RT-PCR reads with CATT. The table lists fewer than 12,000 delta-chain clones, roughly 1.3% of them singletons. The material sequenced was gamma-delta T cells. The receptor set was obtained from a human donor. It is not recorded whose cells these are; they may come from a transplant donor.

The table lists this clone with a few counts. The chain carries TRDV2 and TRDJ1, with 7 bases matching TRDD3. The CDR3 has 16 residues. The trim removed 4 bases at V and 1 base at J, leaving 11 bases unmatched. From germline, CDR1 is GEAIGNYY and CDR2 EKD. CDR3 in DNA: TGTGCCTGTGATCTACTATCTGGGGGCCCCACCGATAAACTCATCTTT. It yields the protein CACDLLSGGPTDKLIF.

The chain joins TRDV2 to TRDJ1, with 12 bases lining up with TRDD3. CDR3 length equals 19 residues. The germline V gene has CDR1 GEAIGNYY and CDR2 EKD. The V segment lost 4 bases and the J segment 3 bases; nucleotides outside the gene matches: 17. DNA for the CDR3: TGTGCCTGTGATTCACTGGGGGATACAAGGCCAGGTGTGGCCGATAAACTCATCTTT. Translation: CACDSLGDTRPGVADKLIF.

This clone showed up just a few times. A far larger clone lies a single base away; this is likely a read error. Other nucleotide sequences in the sample specify the same CDR3. CDR3 loop: CACDTLGDDTRPLIF. The CDR3 region has the DNA TGTGCCTGTGACACGCTGGGGGATGACACCAGACCCCTAATCTTT. V is TRDV2 and J is TRDJ4, with 9 bases matching TRDD3. The CDR3 length is 15 residues. The germline V gene encodes CDR1 GEAIGNYY and CDR2 EKD.

This clone was observed a few times. It may be a read error: a sequence one base away is much more abundant. The genes are TRDV2 and TRDJ1, with D perhaps TRDD3 (5 bases). V gave up 4 bases and J gave up 0 bases, with 14 bases separating them. The CDR3 has 15 amino acids. CDR1 GEAIGNYY and CDR2 EKD come from the germline V gene. The CDR3 DNA follows: TGTGCCTGTGATAACGTACCGGGGGACACCGATAAACTCATCTTT. As protein: CACDNVPGDTDKLIF.